The rows below give T cell receptor beta chains drawn from one sample of a study of blood T cells in healthy people across ages. MiXCR, applied by TCRdb to the 5' RACE reads, yields one record per CDR3 protein. The sample comprises 1.5 million to 2 million distinct CDR3 sequences, roughly 49% of which are singletons, and roughly 2% rests with the top ten. The sample was blood. Receptors originate from a woman aged 40-49 years in good health. Both conserved end residues are part of each CDR3. D genes are given only for firm matches. Expanded clones are given a class, and other clones once, few, many or no size at all.

TRBJ2-3,few,TRBV20-1,TRBD1,TGCAGTGCTAGGGACCTGGACAGGGCCACAGATACGCAGTATTTT,CSARDLDRATDTQYF
TRBJ2-5,many,TRBV4-3,TRBD2,TGTGCCAGCAGCCCAGGACTAGCGGGGGGACTACAAGAGACCCAGTACTTC,CASSPGLAGGLQETQYF
TRBJ1-1,-,TRBV27,-,TGTGCCAGCAGTTTATATCGGTCGGGGACTGAAGCTTTCTTT,CASSLYRSGTEAFF
TRBJ2-5,few,TRBV2,-,TGTGCCAGCAGTAGGAGACAGACCCAAGAGACCCAGTACTTC,CASSRRQTQETQYF
TRBJ1-2,-,TRBV6-1,TRBD1,TGTGCCAGCAGTGAACAAGGGACAGGGGCAGACTATGGCTACACCTTC,CASSEQGTGADYGYTF
TRBJ2-5,few,TRBV9,-,TGTGCCAGCAGCGTAGGCCGCAAGGAGGTGGAGACCCAGTACTTC,CASSVGRKEVETQYF
TRBJ2-5,-,TRBV20-1,-,TGCAGTGCTAGGGGGCTAGTGATAGAGACCCAGTACTTC,CSARGLVIETQYF
TRBJ2-1,few,TRBV14,-,TGTGCCAGCAGCCAACGCGGGACAGTATACAATGAGCAGTTCTTC,CASSQRGTVYNEQFF
TRBJ2-3,-,TRBV20-1,-,TGCAGTGCTAGATATCTAGGCGGGGACACAGATACGCAGTATTTT,CSARYLGGDTDTQYF
TRBJ2-7,few,TRBV4-2,-,TGTGCCAGCAGCCAAGATTTCGGATCCTACGAGCAGTACTTC,CASSQDFGSYEQYF
TRBJ2-6,-,TRBV5-1,-,TGCGCCAGCACGATAGGGGTCTCTGGGGCCAACGTCCTGACTTTC,CASTIGVSGANVLTF
TRBJ1-2,-,TRBV15,-,TGTGCCACCAGCAGAGGCGAGGGGGGTGGCTACACCTTC,CATSRGEGGGYTF
TRBJ1-6,-,TRBV20-1,TRBD1,TGCAGTGCTCCGACAGGGGGCAATTCACCCCTCCACTTT,CSAPTGGNSPLHF
TRBJ2-3,-,TRBV28,-,TGTGCCAGCACCCTGGACAGAGGCGGTGGAACGCAGTATTTT,CASTLDRGGGTQYF
TRBJ2-1,-,TRBV7-9,TRBD2,TGTGCCAGCAGCTTATCCCGTCACCCTAGCGGGGGGACCTACAATGAGCAGTTCTTC,CASSLSRHPSGGTYNEQFF
TRBJ2-7,few,TRBV14,-,TGTGCCAGCAGCCAATTAGCCAGAAGCTCCTACGAGCAGTACTTC,CASSQLARSSYEQYF
TRBJ2-6,-,TRBV5-5,-,TGTGCCAGCAGCTTGTATGGGGGCTCTGGGGCCGACGTCCTGACTTTC,CASSLYGGSGADVLTF
TRBJ1-2,-,TRBV7-9,-,TGTGCCAGCAGACTAGCCGAGGATCCGAACTATGGCTACACCTTC,CASRLAEDPNYGYTF
TRBJ2-5,few,TRBV9,-,TGTGCCAGCAGCGTAGGACAACCGCCATATGATCAAGAGACCCAGTACTTC,CASSVGQPPYDQETQYF
TRBJ2-3,few,TRBV13,-,TGTGCCAGCAGCTCAGCCGCCCACCGAACAGATACGCAGTATTTT,CASSSAAHRTDTQYF
TRBJ1-2,many,TRBV3-1,-,TGTGCCAGCAGCCAGGTTAGCTATGGCTACACCTTC,CASSQVSYGYTF
TRBJ2-7,-,TRBV18,-,TGTGCCAGCTCACGAAAGATTCTGGGAAACGAGCAGTACTTC,CASSRKILGNEQYF
TRBJ2-1,-,TRBV20-1,-,TGCAGTGCTCCAGGACTATCCGTCGGGGAGCAGTTCTTC,CSAPGLSVGEQFF
TRBJ2-4,-,TRBV19,-,TGTGCCAGTAGTATAGCCGGGGACGGTTTCAAAAACATTCAGTACTTC,CASSIAGDGFKNIQYF
TRBJ2-5,-,TRBV5-5,-,TGTGCCAGCAGCTTTCGGCAGCCCTCAGCGGAGACCCAGTACTTC,CASSFRQPSAETQYF
TRBJ2-1,few,TRBV20-1,-,TGCAGTGCTAGAGATCTTGGGCAGGGAGGGACAAATGAGCAGTTCTTC,CSARDLGQGGTNEQFF
TRBJ1-2,few,TRBV7-9,-,TGTGCCAGCAGCTTACGGGAATCGGATGGCTACACCTTC,CASSLRESDGYTF
TRBJ2-7,few,TRBV4-3,TRBD2,TGCGCCAGCAGCCAATCCCTAGGGCGGGAGAAGAAGGAGCAGTACTTC,CASSQSLGREKKEQYF
TRBJ2-5,-,TRBV2,-,TGTGCCAGCAGTGTGGGCAGGGTGGAAGAGACCCAGTACTTC,CASSVGRVEETQYF
TRBJ2-1,-,TRBV28,TRBD1,TGTGCCAGCAGTTCCCCAGGGGGCTGGGACAATGAGCAGTTCTTC,CASSSPGGWDNEQFF